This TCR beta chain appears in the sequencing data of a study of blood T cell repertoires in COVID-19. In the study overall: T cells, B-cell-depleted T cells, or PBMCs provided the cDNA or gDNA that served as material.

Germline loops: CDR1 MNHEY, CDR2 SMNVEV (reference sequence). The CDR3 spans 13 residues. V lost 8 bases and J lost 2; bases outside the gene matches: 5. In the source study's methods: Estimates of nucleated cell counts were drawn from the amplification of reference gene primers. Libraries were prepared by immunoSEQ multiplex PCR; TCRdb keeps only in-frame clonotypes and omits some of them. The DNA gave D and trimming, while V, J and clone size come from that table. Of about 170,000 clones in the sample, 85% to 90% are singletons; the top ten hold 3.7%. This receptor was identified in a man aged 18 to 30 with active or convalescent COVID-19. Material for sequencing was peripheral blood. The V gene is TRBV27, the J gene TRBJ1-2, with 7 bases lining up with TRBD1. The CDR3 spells CASAVDRNYGYTF. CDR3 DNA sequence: TGTGCCAGCGCCGTGGACAGGAACTATGGCTACACCTTC.